This T cell receptor beta chain stems from a study of shared clonotypes between healthy human individuals. In the case of this clone: This clone may be a read error of a much larger clone one base away.

Only in-frame clones appear in the TCRdb table, and some are missing; sequencing was by immunoSEQ multiplex PCR. The table has around 500,000 clones, over 70% seen once; the top ten hold about 12%. Germline V lookup: CDR1 PRHDT, CDR2 FYEKMQ (reference sequence). CDR3 length: 13 amino acids. Trimming stripped 0 bases from V and 1 base from J, with 1 base between. The source of this sequence is a woman between 40 and 50 years old in good health. Some clones in this sample may be carry-over from other donors' samples. The sample consisted of PBMCs. The rearrangement uses TRBV13 and TRBJ1-3, with D unclear. The CDR3 DNA is TGTGCCAGCAGCTTAGGGTCTGGAAACACCATATATTTT. It is translated as CASSLGSGNTIYF.